This T cell receptor (beta chain) was sequenced in a study of OX40 agonist ivuxolimab in advanced cancers. Generated by immunoSEQ multiplex PCR, the TCRdb table keeps only in-frame clones and is missing some. The table has roughly 82,000 clones, around 90% seen once. The CDR3 runs to 14 residues. Between the trimmed V and J ends, which lost 3 bases and 4 bases, there was a span of 9 bases. Germline V gene sequence: CDR1 SNHLY, CDR2 FYNNEI. The chain recombines TRBV2 with TRBJ1-4; D is uncertain. The receptor's source is an adult with an advanced solid tumor such as melanoma, head and neck, liver or kidney cancer. The source material was CD4+ or CD8+ T cells sorted from blood, sampled in a trial of the OX40 agonist ivuxolimab. The CDR3 DNA is TGTGCCAGCAGTGAGTTCAGAGTTAATGAAAAACTGTTTTTT. Residues: CASSEFRVNEKLFF.